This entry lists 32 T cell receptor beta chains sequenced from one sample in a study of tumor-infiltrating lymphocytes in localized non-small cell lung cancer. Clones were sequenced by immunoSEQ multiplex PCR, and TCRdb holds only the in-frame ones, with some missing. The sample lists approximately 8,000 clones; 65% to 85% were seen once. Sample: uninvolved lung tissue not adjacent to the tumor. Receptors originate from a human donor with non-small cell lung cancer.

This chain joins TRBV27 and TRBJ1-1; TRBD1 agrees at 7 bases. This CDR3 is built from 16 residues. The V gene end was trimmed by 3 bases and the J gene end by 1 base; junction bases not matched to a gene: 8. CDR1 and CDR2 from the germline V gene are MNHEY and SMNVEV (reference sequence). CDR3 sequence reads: CASSFRSGGGNTEAFF. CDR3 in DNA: TGTGCCAGCAGTTTTCGGTCAGGGGGAGGGAACACTGAAGCTTTCTTT.

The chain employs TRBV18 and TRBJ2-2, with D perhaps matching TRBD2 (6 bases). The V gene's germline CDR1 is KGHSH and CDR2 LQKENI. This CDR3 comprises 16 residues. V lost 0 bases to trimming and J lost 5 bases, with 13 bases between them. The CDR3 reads CASSPPGGGVTGELFF. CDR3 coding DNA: TGTGCCAGCTCACCACCGGGTGGCGGGGTGACCGGGGAGCTGTTTTTT. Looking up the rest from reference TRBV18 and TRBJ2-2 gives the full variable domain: NAGVMQNPRHLVRRRGQEARLRCSPMKGHSHVYWYRQLPEEGLKFMVYLQKENIIDESGMPKERFSAEFPKEGPSILRIQQVVRGDSAAYFCASSPPGGGVTGELFFGEGSRLTVL.

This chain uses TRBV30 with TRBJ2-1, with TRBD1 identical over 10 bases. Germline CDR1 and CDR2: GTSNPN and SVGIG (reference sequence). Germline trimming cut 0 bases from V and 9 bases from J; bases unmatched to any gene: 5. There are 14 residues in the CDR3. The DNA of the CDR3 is TGTGCCTGGAGTGTCCCGGGACAGGGGAGTGAGCAGTTCTTC. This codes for CAWSVPGQGSEQFF.

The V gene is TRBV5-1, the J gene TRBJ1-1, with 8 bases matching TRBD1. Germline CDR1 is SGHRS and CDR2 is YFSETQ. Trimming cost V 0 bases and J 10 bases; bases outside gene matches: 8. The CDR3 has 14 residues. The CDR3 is CASSLGAQGGRAFF. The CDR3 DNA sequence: TGCGCCAGCAGCTTGGGGGCACAGGGGGGCCGAGCTTTCTTT.

The CDR3 spells CASSVAGDRVSKNIQYF. The CDR3 DNA sequence: TGTGCCAGCAGCGTAGCCGGGGACAGGGTGTCCAAAAACATTCAGTACTTC. This chain connects TRBV9 to TRBJ2-4; 9 nucleotides line up with TRBD1. In germline, CDR1 is SGDLS, CDR2 YYNGEE. The CDR3 contains 17 residues. With V trimmed by 0 bases and J by 2 bases, 6 bases remained unmatched.

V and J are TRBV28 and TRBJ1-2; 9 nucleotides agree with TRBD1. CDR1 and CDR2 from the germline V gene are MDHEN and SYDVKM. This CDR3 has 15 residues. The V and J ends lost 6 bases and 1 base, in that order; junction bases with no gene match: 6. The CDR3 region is CASSRDRDFNYGYTF. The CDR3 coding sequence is TGTGCCAGCAGCCGGGACAGGGATTTTAACTATGGCTACACCTTC.

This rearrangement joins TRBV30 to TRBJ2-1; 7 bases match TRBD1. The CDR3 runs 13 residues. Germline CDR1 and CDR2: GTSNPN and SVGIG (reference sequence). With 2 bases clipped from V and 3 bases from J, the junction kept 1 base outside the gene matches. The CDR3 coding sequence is TGTGCCTGGAGTTGGGACAGCTACAATGAGCAGTTCTTC. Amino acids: CAWSWDSYNEQFF.

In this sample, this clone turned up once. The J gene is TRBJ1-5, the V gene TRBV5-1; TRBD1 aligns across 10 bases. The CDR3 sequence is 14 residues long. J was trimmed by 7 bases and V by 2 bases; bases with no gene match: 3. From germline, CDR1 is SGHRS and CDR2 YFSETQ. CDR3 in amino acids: CASSFGQGDQPQHF. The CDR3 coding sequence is TGCGCCAGCAGCTTCGGACAGGGGGACCAGCCCCAGCATTTT. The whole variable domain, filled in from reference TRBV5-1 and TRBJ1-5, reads KAGVTQTPRYLIKTRGQQVTLSCSPISGHRSVSWYQQTPGQGLQFLFEYFSETQRNKGNFPGRFSGRQFSNSRSEMNVSTLELGDSALYLCASSFGQGDQPQHFGDGTRLSIL.

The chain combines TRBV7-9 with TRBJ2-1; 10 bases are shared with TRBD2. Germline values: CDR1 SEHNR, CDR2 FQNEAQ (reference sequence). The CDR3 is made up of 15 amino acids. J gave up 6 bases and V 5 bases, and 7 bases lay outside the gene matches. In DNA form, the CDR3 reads TGTGCCAGCAGCCGCCTAGCGGGAGAAATCAATGAGCAGTTCTTC. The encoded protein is CASSRLAGEINEQFF.

CDR3 in amino acids: CASSDGTDLNYGYTF. As DNA, the CDR3 is TGCGCCAGCAGTGACGGGACAGACTTAAACTATGGCTACACCTTC. This chain joins TRBV10-1 and TRBJ1-2, with 7 bases that match TRBD1. After removal of 3 bases from V and 2 bases from J, the junction contained 6 bases not matched to a gene. CDR3 length: 15 amino acids. CDR1 is WNHNN, CDR2 SYGVQD, per germline (reference sequence).

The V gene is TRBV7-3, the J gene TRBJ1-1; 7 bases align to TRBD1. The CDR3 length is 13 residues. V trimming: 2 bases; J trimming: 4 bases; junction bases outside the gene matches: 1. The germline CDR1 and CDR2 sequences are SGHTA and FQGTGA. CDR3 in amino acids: CASSLQGGTEAFF. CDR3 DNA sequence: TGTGCCAGCAGCTTACAGGGGGGCACTGAAGCTTTCTTT.

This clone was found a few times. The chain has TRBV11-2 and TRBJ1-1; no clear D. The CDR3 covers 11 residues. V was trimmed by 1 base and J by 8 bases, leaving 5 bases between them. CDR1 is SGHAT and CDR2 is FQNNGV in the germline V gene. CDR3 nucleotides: TGTGCCAGCAGCTTAGTCAGCGAAGCTTTCTTT. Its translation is CASSLVSEAFF.

The CDR3 coding sequence is TGTGCCAGCAGCCGGGGGGATGCGGGAGAGACCCAGTACTTC. Its protein is CASSRGDAGETQYF. V and J are TRBV7-9 and TRBJ2-5; 7 positions agree with TRBD2. CDR3 length equals 14 residues. CDR1 is SEHNR and CDR2 is FQNEAQ in the germline V gene (reference sequence). J gave up 4 bases and V 5 bases, and 7 bases lay outside the gene matches.

As DNA, the CDR3 is TGTGCCAGCAGTTCCGGGACAGGGGATAGTGGAAACACCATATATTTT. This sequence encodes CASSSGTGDSGNTIYF. The chain employs TRBV6-5 and TRBJ1-3, with 10 bases identical to TRBD1. The CDR3 is 16 amino acids. Germline CDR1 is MNHEY and CDR2 is SVGAGI. Trimming removed 4 bases from V and 3 bases from J; junction bases left unmatched: 6.

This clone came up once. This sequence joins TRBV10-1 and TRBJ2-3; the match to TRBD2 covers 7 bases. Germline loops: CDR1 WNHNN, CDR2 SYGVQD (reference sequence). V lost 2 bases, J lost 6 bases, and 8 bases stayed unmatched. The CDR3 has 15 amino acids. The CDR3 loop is CASSEQTSDADTQYF. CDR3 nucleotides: TGCGCCAGCAGTGAGCAAACTAGCGATGCGGATACGCAGTATTTT.

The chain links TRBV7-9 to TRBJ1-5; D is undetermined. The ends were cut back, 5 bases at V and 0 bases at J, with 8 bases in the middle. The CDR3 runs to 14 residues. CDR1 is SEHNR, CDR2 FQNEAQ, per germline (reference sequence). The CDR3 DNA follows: TGTGCCAGCAGCCCAGGACTTAGCAATCAGCCCCAGCATTTT. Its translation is CASSPGLSNQPQHF.

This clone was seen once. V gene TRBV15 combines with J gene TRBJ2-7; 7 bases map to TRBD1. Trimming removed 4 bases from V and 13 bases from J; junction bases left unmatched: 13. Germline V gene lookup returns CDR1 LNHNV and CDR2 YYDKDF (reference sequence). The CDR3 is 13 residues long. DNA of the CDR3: TGTGCCACCAGCACAGGGACAGTGTTCGATCAATACTTC. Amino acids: CATSTGTVFDQYF. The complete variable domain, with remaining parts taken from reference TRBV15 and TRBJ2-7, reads DAMVIQNPRYQVTQFGKPVTLSCSQTLNHNVMYWYQQKSSQAPKLLFHYYDKDFNNEADTPDNFQSRRPNTSFCFLDIRSPGLGDTAMYLCATSTGTVFDQYFGPGTRLTVT.

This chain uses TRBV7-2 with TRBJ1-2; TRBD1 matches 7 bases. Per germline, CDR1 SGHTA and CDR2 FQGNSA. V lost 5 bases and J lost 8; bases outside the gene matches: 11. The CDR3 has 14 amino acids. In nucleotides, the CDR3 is TGTGCCAGCAGCGCCGACAGGGCCGTCAGGGGCTACACCTTC. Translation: CASSADRAVRGYTF. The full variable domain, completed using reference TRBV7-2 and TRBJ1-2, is GAGVSQSPSNKVTEKGKDVELRCDPISGHTALYWYRQSLGQGLEFLIYFQGNSAPDKSGLPSDRFSAERTGGSVSTLTIQRTQQEDSAVYLCASSADRAVRGYTFGSGTRLTVV.

CDR3 residues: CASSLATSYEQYF. CDR3 sequence (DNA): TGTGCCAGCAGCTTGGCGACCTCCTACGAGCAGTACTTC. This rearrangement joins TRBV5-6 to TRBJ2-7; no firm D call. V lost 0 bases and J lost 0, with 4 bases in between. This CDR3 has 13 residues. Per the germline V gene, CDR1 is SGHDT and CDR2 is YYEEEE.

This CDR3 is CASSTAGSYGYTF. CDR3 DNA: TGTGCCAGCAGTACCGCAGGGTCGTATGGCTACACCTTC. The gene calls are TRBV28 and TRBJ1-2; TRBD1 might be the D (5 bases). V lost 5 bases and J 5 bases, leaving 12 bases between the germline ends. The CDR3 consists of 13 residues. Germline CDR1 is MDHEN and CDR2 is SYDVKM.

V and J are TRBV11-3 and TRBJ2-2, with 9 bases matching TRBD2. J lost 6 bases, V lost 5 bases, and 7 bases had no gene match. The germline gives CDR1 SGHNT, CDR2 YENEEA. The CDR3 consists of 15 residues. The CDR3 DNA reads TGTGCCAGCAGCCCCGTGGCGGGAGGGCCCGGGGAGCTGTTTTTT. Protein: CASSPVAGGPGELFF.

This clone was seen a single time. The DNA for the CDR3 is TGTGCCAGCTCCACCTTGGGCGATGAAAAACTGTTTTTT. Translation: CASSTLGDEKLFF. The chain recombines TRBV6-5 with TRBJ1-4; no reliable D call. Trimming pared 8 bases from V and 6 bases from J, leaving 13 bases between. This CDR3 region has 13 residues. The germline V gene has CDR1 MNHEY and CDR2 SVGAGI.

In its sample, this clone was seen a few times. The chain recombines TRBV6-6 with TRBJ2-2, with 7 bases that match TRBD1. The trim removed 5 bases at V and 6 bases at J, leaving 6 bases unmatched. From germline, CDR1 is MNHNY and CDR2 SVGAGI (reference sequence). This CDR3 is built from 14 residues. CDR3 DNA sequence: TGTGCCAGCAGTGACAGGGTGGCGGCCGGGGAGCTGTTTTTT. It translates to CASSDRVAAGELFF.

Here the CDR3 DNA reads TGCAGCGTCCCGGGGGGGGCTGTTTTGGATGAGCAGTTCTTC. As protein: CSVPGGAVLDEQFF. The chain links TRBV29-1 to TRBJ2-1; 8 nucleotides align to TRBD2. CDR3 size: 14 residues. V shed 6 bases, J shed 8 bases, and the junction held 12 bases outside the gene matches. CDR1 is SQVTM and CDR2 is ANQGSEA in the germline V gene.

Here the CDR3 reads CASRSLSGRIRETQYF. In DNA, the CDR3 is TGTGCCAGCAGGTCACTTAGCGGGAGGATTAGGGAGACCCAGTACTTC. The J gene is TRBJ2-5, the V gene TRBV2; 10 positions match TRBD2. The germline gives CDR1 SNHLY, CDR2 FYNNEI. The CDR3 spans 16 residues. The ends lost 6 bases at V and 5 bases at J; junction bases unmatched: 12. The full variable domain, its missing parts supplied by reference TRBV2 and TRBJ2-5, is EPEVTQTPSHQVTQMGQEVILRCVPISNHLYFYWYRQILGQKVEFLVSFYNNEISEKSEIFDDQFSVERPDGSNFTLKIRSTKLEDSAMYFCASRSLSGRIRETQYFGPGTRLLVL.

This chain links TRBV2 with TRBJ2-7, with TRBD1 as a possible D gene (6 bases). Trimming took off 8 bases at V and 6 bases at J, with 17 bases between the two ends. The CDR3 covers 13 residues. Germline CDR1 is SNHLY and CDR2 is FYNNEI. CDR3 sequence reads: CASAKDSLSEQYF. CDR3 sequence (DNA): TGTGCCAGCGCAAAGGACAGCCTCAGCGAGCAGTACTTC.

DNA of the CDR3: TGCGCCAGCAGCCCTAGCACAGATACGCAGTATTTT. Translation: CASSPSTDTQYF. The rearrangement uses TRBV5-1 and TRBJ2-3, with unresolved D. V was pared by 4 bases and J by 0 bases, with 3 bases between. Germline CDR1 SGHRS, CDR2 YFSETQ. The CDR3 totals 12 residues.

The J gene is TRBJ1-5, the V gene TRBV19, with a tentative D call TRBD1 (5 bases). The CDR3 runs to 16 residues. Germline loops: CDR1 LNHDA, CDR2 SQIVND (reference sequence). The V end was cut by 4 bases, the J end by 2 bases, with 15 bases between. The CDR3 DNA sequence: TGTGCCAGTAGTACACCCAGGGTTATGGGCAATCAGCCCCAGCATTTT. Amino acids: CASSTPRVMGNQPQHF. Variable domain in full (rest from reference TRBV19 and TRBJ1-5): DGGITQSPKYLFRKEGQNVTLSCEQNLNHDAMYWYRQDPGQGLRLIYYSQIVNDFQKGDIAEGYSVSREKKESFPLTVTSAQKNPTAFYLCASSTPRVMGNQPQHFGDGTRLSIL.

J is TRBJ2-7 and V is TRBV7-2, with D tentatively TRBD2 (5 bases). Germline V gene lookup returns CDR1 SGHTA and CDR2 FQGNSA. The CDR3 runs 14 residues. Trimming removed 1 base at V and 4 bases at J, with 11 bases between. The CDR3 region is CASSLVGGGYEQYF. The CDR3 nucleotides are TGTGCCAGCAGCTTAGTTGGCGGAGGATACGAGCAGTACTTC.

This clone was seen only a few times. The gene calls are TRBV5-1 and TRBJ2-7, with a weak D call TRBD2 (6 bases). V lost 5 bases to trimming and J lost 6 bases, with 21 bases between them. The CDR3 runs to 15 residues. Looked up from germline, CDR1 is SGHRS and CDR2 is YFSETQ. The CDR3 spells CASRPGGAGFTEQYF. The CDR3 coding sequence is TGCGCCAGCAGACCAGGCGGGGCAGGCTTTACCGAGCAGTACTTC.

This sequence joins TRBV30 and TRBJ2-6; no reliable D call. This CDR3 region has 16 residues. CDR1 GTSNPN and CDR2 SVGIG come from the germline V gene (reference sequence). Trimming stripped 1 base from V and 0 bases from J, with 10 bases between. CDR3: CAWSGGGVSGANVLTF. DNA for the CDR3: TGTGCCTGGAGTGGGGGTGGGGTCTCTGGGGCCAACGTCCTGACTTTC. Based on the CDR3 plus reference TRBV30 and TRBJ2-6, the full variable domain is SQTIHQWPATLVQPVGSPLSLECTVEGTSNPNLYWYRQAAGRGLQLLFYSVGIGQISSEVPQNLSASRPQDRQFILSSKKLLLSDSGFYLCAWSGGGVSGANVLTFGAGSRLTVL.

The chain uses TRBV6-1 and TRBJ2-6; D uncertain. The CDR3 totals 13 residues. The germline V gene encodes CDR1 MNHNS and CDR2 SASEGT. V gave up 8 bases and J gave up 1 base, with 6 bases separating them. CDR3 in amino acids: CASGRSGANVLTF. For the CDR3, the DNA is TGTGCCAGCGGCCGGTCTGGGGCCAACGTCCTGACTTTC.